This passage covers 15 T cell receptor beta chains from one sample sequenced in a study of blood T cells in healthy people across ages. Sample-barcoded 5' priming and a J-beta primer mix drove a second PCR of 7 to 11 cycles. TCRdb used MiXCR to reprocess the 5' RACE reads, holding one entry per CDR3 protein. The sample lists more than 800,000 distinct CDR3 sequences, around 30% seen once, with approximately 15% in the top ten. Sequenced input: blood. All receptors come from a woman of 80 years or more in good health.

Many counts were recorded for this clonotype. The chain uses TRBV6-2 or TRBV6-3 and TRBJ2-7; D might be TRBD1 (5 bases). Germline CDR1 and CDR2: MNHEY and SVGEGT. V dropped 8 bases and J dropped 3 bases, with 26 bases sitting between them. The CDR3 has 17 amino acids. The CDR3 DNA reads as TGTGCCAGCCGGCGAGACAGACCCATCGCCGCTGGCTACGAGCAGTACTTC. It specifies CASRRDRPIAAGYEQYF.

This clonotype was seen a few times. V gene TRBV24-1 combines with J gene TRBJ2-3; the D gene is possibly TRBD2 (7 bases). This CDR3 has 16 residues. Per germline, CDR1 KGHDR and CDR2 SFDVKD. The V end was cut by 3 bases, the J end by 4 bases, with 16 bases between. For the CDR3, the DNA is TGTGCCACCAGTGATCGGGGGGCAGGGCTCGCAGATACGCAGTATTTT. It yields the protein CATSDRGAGLADTQYF.

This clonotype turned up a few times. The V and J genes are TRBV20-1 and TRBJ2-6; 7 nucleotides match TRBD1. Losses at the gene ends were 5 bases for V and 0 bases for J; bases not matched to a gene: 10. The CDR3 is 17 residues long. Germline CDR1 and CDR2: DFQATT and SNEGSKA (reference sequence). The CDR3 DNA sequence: TGCAGTGCTGGACGGACAGGTGGAAACTCTGGGGCCAACGTCCTGACTTTC. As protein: CSAGRTGGNSGANVLTF.

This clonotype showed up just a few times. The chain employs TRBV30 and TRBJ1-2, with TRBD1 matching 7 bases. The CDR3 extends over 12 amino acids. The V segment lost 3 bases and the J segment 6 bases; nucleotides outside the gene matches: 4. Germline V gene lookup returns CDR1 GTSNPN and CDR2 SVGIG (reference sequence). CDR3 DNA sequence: TGTGCCTGGAGCCCGACAGGGAATGGCTACACCTTC. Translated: CAWSPTGNGYTF.

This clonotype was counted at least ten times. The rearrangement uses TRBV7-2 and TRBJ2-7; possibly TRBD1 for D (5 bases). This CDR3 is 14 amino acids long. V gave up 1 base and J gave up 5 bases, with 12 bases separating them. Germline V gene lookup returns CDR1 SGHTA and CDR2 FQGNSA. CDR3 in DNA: TGTGCCAGCAGCTTAGGTCAGGGTGCCGACGAGCAGTACTTC. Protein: CASSLGQGADEQYF.

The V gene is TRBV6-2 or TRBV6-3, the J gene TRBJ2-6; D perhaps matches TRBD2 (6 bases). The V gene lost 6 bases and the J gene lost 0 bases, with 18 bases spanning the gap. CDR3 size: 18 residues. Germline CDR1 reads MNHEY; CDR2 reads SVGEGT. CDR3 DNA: TGTGCCAGCAGGGATAAGGGACGGGGAGGCTCTGGGGCCAACGTCCTGACTTTC. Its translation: CASRDKGRGGSGANVLTF.

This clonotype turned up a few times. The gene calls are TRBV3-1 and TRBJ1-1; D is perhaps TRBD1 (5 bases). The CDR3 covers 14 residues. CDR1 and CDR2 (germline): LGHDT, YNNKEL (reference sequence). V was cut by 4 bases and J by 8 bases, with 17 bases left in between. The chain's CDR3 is CASSLRDPQREAFF. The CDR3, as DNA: TGTGCCAGCAGCCTCAGGGACCCCCAACGGGAAGCTTTCTTT.

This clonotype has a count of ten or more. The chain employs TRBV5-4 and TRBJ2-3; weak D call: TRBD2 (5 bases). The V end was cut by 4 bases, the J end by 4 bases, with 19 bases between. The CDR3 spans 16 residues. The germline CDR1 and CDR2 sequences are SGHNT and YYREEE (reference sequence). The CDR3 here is CASSHTVGRGADTQYF. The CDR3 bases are TGTGCCAGCAGCCATACCGTAGGTCGGGGAGCAGATACGCAGTATTTT. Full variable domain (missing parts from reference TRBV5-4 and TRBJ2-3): ETGVTQSPTHLIKTRGQQVTLRCSSQSGHNTVSWYQQALGQGPQFIFQYYREEENGRGNFPPRFSGLQFPNYSSELNVNALELDDSALYLCASSHTVGRGADTQYFGPGTRLTVL.

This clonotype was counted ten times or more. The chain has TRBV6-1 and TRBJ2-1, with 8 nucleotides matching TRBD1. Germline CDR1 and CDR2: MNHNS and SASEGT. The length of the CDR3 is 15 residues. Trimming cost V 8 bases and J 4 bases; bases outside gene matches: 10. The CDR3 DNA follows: TGTGCCAGCGTCTCTGGGACAGGAGTATACAATGAGCAGTTCTTC. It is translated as CASVSGTGVYNEQFF.

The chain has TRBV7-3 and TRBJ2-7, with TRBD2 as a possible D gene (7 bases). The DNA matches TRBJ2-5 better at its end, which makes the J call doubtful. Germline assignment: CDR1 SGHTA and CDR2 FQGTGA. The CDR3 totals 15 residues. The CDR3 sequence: CASSLGGVKGETQYF. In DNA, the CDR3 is TGTGCCAGCAGCCTAGGGGGGGTTAAAGGAGAGACCCAGTACTTC.

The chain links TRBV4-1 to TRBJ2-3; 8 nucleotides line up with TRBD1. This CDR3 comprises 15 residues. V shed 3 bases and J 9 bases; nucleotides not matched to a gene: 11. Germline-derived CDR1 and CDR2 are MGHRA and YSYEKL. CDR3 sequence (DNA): TGCGCCAGCAGCCACCCCGGGACAGGCGACCGGACGCAGTATTTT. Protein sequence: CASSHPGTGDRTQYF.

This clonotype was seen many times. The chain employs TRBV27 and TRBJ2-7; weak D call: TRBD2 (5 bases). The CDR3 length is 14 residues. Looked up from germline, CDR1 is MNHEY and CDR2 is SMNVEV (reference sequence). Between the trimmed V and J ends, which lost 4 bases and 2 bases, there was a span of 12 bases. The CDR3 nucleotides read TGTGCCAGCAGTTCTTCCGGGGTTACCTACGAGCAGTACTTC. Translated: CASSSSGVTYEQYF.

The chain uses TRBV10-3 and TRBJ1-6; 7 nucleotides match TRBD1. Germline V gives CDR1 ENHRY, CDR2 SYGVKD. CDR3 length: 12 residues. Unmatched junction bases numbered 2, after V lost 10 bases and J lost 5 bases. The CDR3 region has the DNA TGTGCCAACCAGGGGGATAATTCACCCCTCCACTTT. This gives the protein CANQGDNSPLHF.

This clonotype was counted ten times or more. The CDR3 here is CASSRGGETNEKLFF. CDR3 nucleotide sequence: TGTGCCAGCAGCCGAGGGGGGGAAACTAATGAAAAACTGTTTTTT. The V call is TRBV7-9, the J call TRBJ1-4; TRBD1 might be the D (6 bases). Trimming cost V 5 bases and J 1 base, with 11 bases left between them. The CDR3 spans 15 residues. The V gene's germline CDR1 is SEHNR and CDR2 FQNEAQ (reference sequence).

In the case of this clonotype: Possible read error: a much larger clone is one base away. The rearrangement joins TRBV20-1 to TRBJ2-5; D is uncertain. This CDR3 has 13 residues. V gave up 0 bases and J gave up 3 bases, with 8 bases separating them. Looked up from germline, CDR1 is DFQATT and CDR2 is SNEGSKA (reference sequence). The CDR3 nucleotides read TGCAGTGCTAGAGATCATTCAAAAGAGACCCAGTACTTC. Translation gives CSARDHSKETQYF.